This T cell receptor beta chain derives from a study of human thymus T cells. The assay was immunoSEQ multiplex PCR, and TCRdb's table has in-frame clones only and misses some. This sample has 40,000 to 45,000 clones, with around 94% found just once. Study results and caveats: Thymic as well as blood repertoires seemed to favor certain V and J genes unevenly.

The CDR3 is 17 amino acids. Trimming pared 4 bases from V and 2 bases from J, leaving 18 bases between. Germline V CDR1 and CDR2: SGHDT, YYEEEE. Notes on this clone: Its specificity is unknown.

The chain couples TRBV5-6 to TRBJ2-2, with D perhaps matching TRBD2 (5 bases). The clonotype originates from a boy younger than two with a congenital heart defect but otherwise immunologically healthy. What was sequenced was blood. CDR3 loop: CASSPLLLGENTGELFF. The CDR3 DNA reads as TGTGCCAGCAGCCCCCTCCTTCTGGGAGAAAACACCGGGGAGCTGTTTTTT.